The 2 T cell receptor beta chains below come from one sample, sequenced in a study of cytomegalovirus exposure and HLA in healthy donors. Both 60 Vbeta primers and 13 Jbeta primers went into the PCR. Produced via immunoSEQ multiplex PCR; TCRdb's table is partial and in-frame only. The sample has around 100,000 clones, around 76% seen once. The sample was PBMCs. All receptors come from a woman aged 18-35 years in good health and CMV-seropositive.

The chain couples TRBV29-1 to TRBJ2-7; TRBD2 agrees at 7 bases. This CDR3 is built from 11 residues. Trimming removed 7 bases from V and 4 bases from J; junction bases left unmatched: 4. In germline, CDR1 is SQVTM, CDR2 ANQGSEA. CDR3 coding DNA: TGCAGCGCCGACGGGGGGTACGAGCAGTACTTC. This gives the protein CSADGGYEQYF.

The rearrangement uses TRBV7-6 and TRBJ2-5; perhaps TRBD2 as D (5 bases). Germline V CDR1 and CDR2: SGHVS, FNYEAQ. Trimming removed 1 base from V and 5 bases from J, with 14 bases in between. This CDR3 has 15 residues. CDR3 DNA: TGTGCCAGCAGCTTAGTAGGTGGCACGGGGGAGACCCAGTACTTC. Amino acid sequence: CASSLVGGTGETQYF.